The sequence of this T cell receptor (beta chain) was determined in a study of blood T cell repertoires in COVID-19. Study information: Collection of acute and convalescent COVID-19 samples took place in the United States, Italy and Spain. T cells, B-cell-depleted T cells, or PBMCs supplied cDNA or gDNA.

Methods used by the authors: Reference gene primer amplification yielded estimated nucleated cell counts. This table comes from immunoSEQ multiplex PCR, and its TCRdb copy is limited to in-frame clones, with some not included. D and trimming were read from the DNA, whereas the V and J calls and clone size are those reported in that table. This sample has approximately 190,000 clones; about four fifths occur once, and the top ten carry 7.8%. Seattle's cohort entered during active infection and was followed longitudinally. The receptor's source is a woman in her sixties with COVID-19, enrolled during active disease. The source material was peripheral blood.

Here the CDR3 reads CASNLNTEAFF. CDR3 DNA sequence: TGTGCCAGCAACCTAAACACTGAAGCTTTCTTT. The chain uses TRBV28 and TRBJ1-1, with D hard to call. CDR3 length equals 11 residues. V lost 7 bases and J 2 bases, leaving 5 bases between the germline ends. The germline V gene has CDR1 MDHEN and CDR2 SYDVKM. The whole variable domain, remainder taken from reference TRBV28 and TRBJ1-1, is DVKVTQSSRYLVKRTGEKVFLECVQDMDHENMFWYRQDPGLGLRLIYFSYDVKMKEKGDIPEGYSVSREKKERFSLILESASTNQTSMYLCASNLNTEAFFGQGTRLTVV.